These T cell receptor beta chains were read from a single sample in a study of patients and donors after allogeneic stem cell transplantation. TCRdb fed the RT-PCR reads into MiXCR, producing one record per CDR3 protein. The table records tens of thousands of distinct CDR3 sequences, around 33% of them present only once. What was sequenced was blood, either unsorted or a sorted T cell fraction (not recorded which). Every receptor here comes from a human donor who was either an allogeneic HSCT recipient or a stem cell or donor lymphocyte infusion donor (not recorded which). It is not recorded whose cells these are; they may come from a transplant donor. The CDR3 runs from the conserved cysteine through the conserved F or W. A D gene is named only where the DNA matches it firmly. Clone size is given for some rows only: seen once, a few or many times, or a class if the clone is expanded.

TRBD1	TRBJ2-7	14	few	TRBV5-1	TGCGCCAGCAGTTTGGACAGGGGGAATCACGAGCAGTACTTC	CASSLDRGNHEQYF
NA	TRBJ1-2	15	NA	TRBV12-5	TGTGCTAGTGTTAATTCGGACGTGGGGGACTATGGCTACACCTTC	CASVNSDVGDYGYTF
NA	TRBJ2-7	13	few	TRBV10-3	TGTGCCATCAGACAGAGCGGAGATTACGAGCAGTACTTC	CAIRQSGDYEQYF
NA	TRBJ2-1	15	few	TRBV13	TGTGCCAGCAGCTTAAGCGAGGGAATGACTAATGAGCAGTTCTTC	CASSLSEGMTNEQFF
NA	TRBJ1-5	18	few	TRBV6-2/TRBV6-3	TGTGCCAGCAGTTACAGTACAGGTTACGGTAGTAACTATCAGCCCCAGCATTTT	CASSYSTGYGSNYQPQHF
TRBD2	TRBJ2-3	17	NA	TRBV3-1	TGTGCCAGCAGCCATTCCCCTTTGCGGGGGGACACAGATACGCAGTATTTT	CASSHSPLRGDTDTQYF
NA	TRBJ1-2	11	NA	TRBV29-1	TGCAGCGTTGAAACTGACTATGGCTACACCTTC	CSVETDYGYTF
NA	TRBJ1-2	12	NA	TRBV6-2/TRBV6-3	TGTGCCAGCCGGACAGACGTGGGGGGCTACACCTTC	CASRTDVGGYTF
NA	TRBJ2-1	16	NA	TRBV7-6	TGTGCCAGCAGCTTATGGGCCTTGGGTTTATACAATGAGCAGTTCTTC	CASSLWALGLYNEQFF
NA	TRBJ1-1	14	NA	TRBV7-9	TGTGCCAGCAGCTTAGCCAGGGCAGGAACTGAAGCTTTCTTT	CASSLARAGTEAFF
NA	TRBJ2-1	13	NA	TRBV29-1	TGCAGCGTTCGCCGGGACTCCTACAATGAGCAGTTCTTC	CSVRRDSYNEQFF
NA	TRBJ1-6	10	few	TRBV6-6	TGTGCCAGCGGCAGTTCACCCCTCCACTTT	CASGSSPLHF
NA	TRBJ1-6	13	medium-sized	TRBV6-4	TGTGCCAGCAGTGAGTTCGCAAATTCACCCCTCCACTTT	CASSEFANSPLHF
TRBD1	TRBJ2-5	16	NA	TRBV6-2/TRBV6-3	TGTGCCAGCAGTCACCCCACCGGGACAGGACAAGAGACCCAGTACTTC	CASSHPTGTGQETQYF
TRBD1	TRBJ1-6	15	few	TRBV7-9	TGTGCCAGCAGCCCCGACAGGGAGGTGATTTCACCCCTCCACTTT	CASSPDREVISPLHF
TRBD1	TRBJ1-2	13	NA	TRBV10-3	TGTGCCATCCGACAGGGGGAAATCTATGGCTACACCTTC	CAIRQGEIYGYTF
NA	TRBJ2-6	17	NA	TRBV5-1	TGCGCCAGCAGTAGGTATCAGAGCCTCTCTGGGGCCAACGTCCTGACTTTC	CASSRYQSLSGANVLTF
NA	TRBJ1-4	14	NA	TRBV7-9	TGTGCCAGCAGCTATCAGGGGAGCGGTGAAAAACTGTTTTTT	CASSYQGSGEKLFF
NA	TRBJ2-1	12	NA	TRBV7-6	TGTGCCAGCAGCTTATTAGTAAATGAGCAGTTCTTC	CASSLLVNEQFF
TRBD1	TRBJ1-1	14	few	TRBV29-1	TGCAGCGTTGGTGGGAGACAGGGGGCAACTGAAGCTTTCTTT	CSVGGRQGATEAFF
TRBD1	TRBJ2-1	10	few	TRBV12-3/TRBV12-4	TGTGCCACCCAACACAGGGGGCTTATCTTC	CATQHRGLIF
NA	TRBJ2-5	16	NA	TRBV7-9	TGTGCCAGCAGCCTCCCGGTGGCGGGGCATCAGGAGACCCAGTACTTC	CASSLPVAGHQETQYF
TRBD1	TRBJ2-1	16	few	TRBV5-1	TGCGCCAGCAGCCGCGGACAGGGGGCGGCGTACAATGAGCAGTTCTTC	CASSRGQGAAYNEQFF
NA	TRBJ2-2	15	NA	TRBV4-1	TGCGCCAGCAGCCAGGGGGCGGGACAGTTCGGGGAGCTGTTTTTT	CASSQGAGQFGELFF
NA	TRBJ2-1	15	few	TRBV5-1	TGCGCCAGCATTATCGGGGCTGGAATGAACAATGAGCAGTTCTTC	CASIIGAGMNNEQFF
NA	TRBJ1-5	16	NA	TRBV10-3	TGTGCCATCAGTGATGCGCTTCCGGGGACGGGTCAGCCCCAGCATTTT	CAISDALPGTGQPQHF
NA	TRBJ2-2	16	NA	TRBV6-5	TGTGCCAGCAGCCGTCTCTCTAGCGTATCCACCGGGGAGCTGTTTTTT	CASSRLSSVSTGELFF
NA	TRBJ1-1	13	NA	TRBV29-1	TGCAGCGTACAGAGACAGGCGAGCACTGAAGCTTTCTTT	CSVQRQASTEAFF
NA	TRBJ1-6	15	NA	TRBV2	TGTGCCAGCAGTGTCCACCTTCGCGGTGATTCACCCCTCCACTTT	CASSVHLRGDSPLHF
TRBD2	TRBJ2-1	14	few	TRBV6-2/TRBV6-3	TGTGCCAGCAGTTTTCCAACTAGCGGGCTCGAGCAGTTCTTC	CASSFPTSGLEQFF
NA	TRBJ2-5	15	NA	TRBV3-1	TGTGCCAGCAGCCAATGGAGCGGCGGAGGAGAGACCCAGTACTTC	CASSQWSGGGETQYF
NA	TRBJ1-1	13	NA	TRBV6-5	TGTGCCTCATGTAGTGAGGGCGGCACTGAAGCTTTCTTT	CASCSEGGTEAFF
TRBD1	TRBJ2-7	11	few	TRBV10-3	TGTGCCATCAGTCGGACAGGGACTCAGTACTTC	CAISRTGTQYF
NA	TRBJ2-2	15	NA	TRBV11-1	TGTGCCAGCAGCTTAGTCCAGGGATTCACCGGGGAGCTGTTTTTT	CASSLVQGFTGELFF
NA	TRBJ2-2	14	NA	TRBV10-2	TGCGCCAGCAAGCAGGGGTCGAACACCGGGGAGCTGTTTTTT	CASKQGSNTGELFF
TRBD2	TRBJ2-3	17	once	TRBV28	TGTGCCAGCAGTCCCCTCAGCGGGAGATCTAGCACAGATACGCAGTATTTT	CASSPLSGRSSTDTQYF
NA	TRBJ1-4	16	few	TRBV5-1	TGCGCCAGCAGCTTGTGGGGCGTAGAAGGAAATGAAAAACTGTTTTTT	CASSLWGVEGNEKLFF
TRBD2	TRBJ2-7	14	NA	TRBV20-1	TGCAGTGCTAGAGATTCTAGCGGGACCTACGAGCAGTACTTC	CSARDSSGTYEQYF
NA	TRBJ1-1	16	few	TRBV9	TGTGCCAGCAGCGTATGCTTGACATTCACAGGAACTGAAGCTTTCTTT	CASSVCLTFTGTEAFF
NA	TRBJ2-3	15	few	TRBV7-3	TGTGCCAGCAGCTTAACTGGGGGCGGGACAGATACGCAGTATTTT	CASSLTGGGTDTQYF
TRBD2	TRBJ2-1	16	NA	TRBV7-9	TGTGCCAGCACTAGGACTAGCGGGAGGGCCTACAATGAGCAGTTCTTC	CASTRTSGRAYNEQFF
TRBD1	TRBJ1-5	17	few	TRBV6-6	TGTGCCAGCAGTACCTTGGGACAGGTCTATAGCAATCAGCCCCAGCATTTT	CASSTLGQVYSNQPQHF
NA	TRBJ1-2	12	few	TRBV7-9	TGTGCCAGCAGCCGAGGCAACTATGGCTACACCTTC	CASSRGNYGYTF
TRBD1	TRBJ1-2	14	many	TRBV7-2	TGTGCCAGCAGCTTAGGCAGGGGGGTTGGCGGCTACACCTTC	CASSLGRGVGGYTF
TRBD1	TRBJ1-2	14	NA	TRBV24-1	TGTGCCACCAGTGAAGGACAGGAGAACTATGGCTACACCTTC	CATSEGQENYGYTF
NA	TRBJ1-6	13	once	TRBV27	TGTGCCAGCAGGGGGACGGGGAATTCACCCCTCCACTTT	CASRGTGNSPLHF
NA	TRBJ1-1	13	NA	TRBV6-2/TRBV6-3	TGTGCCAGCAGCCACAGGGACTACACTGAAGCTTTCTTT	CASSHRDYTEAFF
NA	TRBJ1-4	15	NA	TRBV15	TGTGCCACCAGCAGAGAAGTACATCTTAATGAAAAACTGTTTTTT	CATSREVHLNEKLFF
NA	TRBJ1-3	14	NA	TRBV11-3	TGTGCCAGCAGCTTGTTCCGCTCTGGAAACACCATATATTTT	CASSLFRSGNTIYF
NA	TRBJ2-5	16	few	TRBV13	TGTGCCAGCACCACTCGGGACCCTCGGTACCAAGAGACCCAGTACTTC	CASTTRDPRYQETQYF
NA	TRBJ2-1	17	NA	TRBV5-4	TGTGCCAGCAGTCAGATGGGCGGGGGCCTCTCCTACAATGAGCAGTTCTTC	CASSQMGGGLSYNEQFF
TRBD1	TRBJ1-1	15	few	TRBV28	TGTGCCAGCAGTCGGACAGGGGGCTCGAGCACTGAAGCTTTCTTT	CASSRTGGSSTEAFF
NA	TRBJ2-5	13	NA	TRBV29-1	TGCAGCGTTGAGTTATTTAGGGTGGAGACCCAGTACTTC	CSVELFRVETQYF
NA	TRBJ1-5	14	NA	TRBV12-3/TRBV12-4	TGTGCCAGCACCTCTAGCAGTAGCAATCAGCCCCAGCATTTT	CASTSSSSNQPQHF